This T cell receptor (beta chain) stems from a study of blood T cell repertoires in COVID-19. Seattle patient enrollment occurred during active infection, with longitudinal follow-up thereafter. Per the original data handling: Amplification of reference gene primers provided the estimated nucleated cell counts. Libraries were prepared by immunoSEQ multiplex PCR; TCRdb keeps only in-frame clonotypes and omits some of them. V and J calls and clone size are those listed in that table; D and trimming were worked out from the DNA. The table records about 250,000 clones, approximately 90% of them present only once. This clone was observed a few times. Other DNA sequences in the same sample also yield this CDR3. V trimming: 5 bases; J trimming: 1 base; junction bases outside the gene matches: 1. Germline CDR1 SGHAT, CDR2 FQNNGV. This CDR3 contains 13 residues.

The sequencing sample was made of peripheral blood. The V and J genes are TRBV11-2 and TRBJ1-1; 7 bases agree with TRBD1. This sequence originates from a woman in her 30s with COVID-19, enrolled during active disease. The CDR3 DNA is TGTGCCAGCAGCCCAGGGGGGAACACTGAAGCTTTCTTT. Amino acid sequence: CASSPGGNTEAFF.